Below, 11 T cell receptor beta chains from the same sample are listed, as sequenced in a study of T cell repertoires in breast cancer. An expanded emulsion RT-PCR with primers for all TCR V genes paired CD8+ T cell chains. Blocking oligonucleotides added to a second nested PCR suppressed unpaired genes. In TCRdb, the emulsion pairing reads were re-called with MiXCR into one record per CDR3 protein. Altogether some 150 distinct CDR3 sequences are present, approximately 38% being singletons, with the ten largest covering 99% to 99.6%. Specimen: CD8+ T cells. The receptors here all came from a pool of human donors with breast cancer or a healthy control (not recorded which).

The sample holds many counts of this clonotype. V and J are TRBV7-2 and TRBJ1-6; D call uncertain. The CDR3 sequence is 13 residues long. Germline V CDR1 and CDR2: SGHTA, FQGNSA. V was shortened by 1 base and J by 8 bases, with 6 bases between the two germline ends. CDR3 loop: CASSLELYSPLHF. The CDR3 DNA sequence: TGTGCCAGCAGCTTAGAGTTATATTCACCCCTCCACTTT.

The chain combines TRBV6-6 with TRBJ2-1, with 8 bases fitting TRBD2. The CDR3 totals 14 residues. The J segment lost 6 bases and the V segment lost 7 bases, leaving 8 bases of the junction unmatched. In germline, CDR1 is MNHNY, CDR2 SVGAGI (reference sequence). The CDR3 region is CASNGRAVSNEQFF. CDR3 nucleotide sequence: TGTGCCAGCAACGGGAGGGCAGTTAGCAATGAGCAGTTCTTC.

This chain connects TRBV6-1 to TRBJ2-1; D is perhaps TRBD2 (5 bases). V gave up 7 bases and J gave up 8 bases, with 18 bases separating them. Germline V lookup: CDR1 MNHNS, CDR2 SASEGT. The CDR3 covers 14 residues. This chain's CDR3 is CASNLRAIYYEQFF. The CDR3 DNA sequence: TGTGCCAGCAACTTGAGGGCCATTTACTATGAGCAGTTCTTC.

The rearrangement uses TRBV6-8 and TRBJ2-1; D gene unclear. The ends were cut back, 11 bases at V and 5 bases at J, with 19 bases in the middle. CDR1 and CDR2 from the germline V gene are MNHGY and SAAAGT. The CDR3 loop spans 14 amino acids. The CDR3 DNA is TGTGCCCGCAACTGGATTGCCTTTAACAATGAGCAGTTCTTC. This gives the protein CARNWIAFNNEQFF.

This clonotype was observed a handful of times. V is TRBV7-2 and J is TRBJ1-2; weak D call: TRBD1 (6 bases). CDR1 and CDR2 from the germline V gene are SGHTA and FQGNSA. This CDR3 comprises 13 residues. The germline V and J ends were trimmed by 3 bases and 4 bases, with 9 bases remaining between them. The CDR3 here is CASSFQGSYGYTF. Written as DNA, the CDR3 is TGTGCCAGCAGCTTTCAGGGGTCCTATGGCTACACCTTC.

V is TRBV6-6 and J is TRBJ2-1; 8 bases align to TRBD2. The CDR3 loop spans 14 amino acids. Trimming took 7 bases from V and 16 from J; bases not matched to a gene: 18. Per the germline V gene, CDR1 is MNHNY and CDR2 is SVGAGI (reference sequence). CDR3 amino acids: CASNGRAINNYHFF. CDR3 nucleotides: TGTGCCAGCAACGGGAGGGCCATTAACAATTATCATTTCTTC.

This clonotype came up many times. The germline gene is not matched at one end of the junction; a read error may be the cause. CDR3 sequence: CASSLLGLAGEQYF. CDR3 in DNA: TGTGCTAGCAGCTTGTTGGGACTAGCAGGCGAGCAGTACTTC. The chain is built from TRBV7-6 and TRBJ2-7; 9 nucleotides match TRBD2. CDR1 is SGHVS and CDR2 is FNYEAQ in the germline V gene. The CDR3 totals 14 residues.

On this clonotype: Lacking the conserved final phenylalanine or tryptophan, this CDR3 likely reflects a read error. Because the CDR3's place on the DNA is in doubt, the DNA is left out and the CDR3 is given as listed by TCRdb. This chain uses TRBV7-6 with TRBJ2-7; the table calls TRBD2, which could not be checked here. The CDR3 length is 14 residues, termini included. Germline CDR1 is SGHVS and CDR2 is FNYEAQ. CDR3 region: CASSFPGLAGERYL.

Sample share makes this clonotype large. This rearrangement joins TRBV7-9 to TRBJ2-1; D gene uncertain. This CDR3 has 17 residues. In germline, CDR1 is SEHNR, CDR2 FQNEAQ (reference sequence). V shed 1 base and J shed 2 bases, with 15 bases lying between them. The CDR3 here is CASSLGGFPSPYNEQFF. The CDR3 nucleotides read TGTGCCAGCAGCTTAGGAGGCTTTCCCAGCCCCTACAATGAGCAGTTCTTC.

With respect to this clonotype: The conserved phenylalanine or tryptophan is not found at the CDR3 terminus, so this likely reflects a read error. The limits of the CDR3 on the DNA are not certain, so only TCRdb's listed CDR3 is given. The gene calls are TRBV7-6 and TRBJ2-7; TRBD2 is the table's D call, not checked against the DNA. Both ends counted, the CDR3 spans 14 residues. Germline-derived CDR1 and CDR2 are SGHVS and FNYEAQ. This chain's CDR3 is CASSLPGLAGEPYL.

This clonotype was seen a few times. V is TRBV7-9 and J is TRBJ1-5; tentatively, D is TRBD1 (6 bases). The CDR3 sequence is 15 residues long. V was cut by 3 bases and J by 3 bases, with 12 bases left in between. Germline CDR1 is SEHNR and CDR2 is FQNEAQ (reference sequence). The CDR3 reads CASSLNRDHNQPQHF. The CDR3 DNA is TGTGCCAGCAGCTTGAACAGGGATCACAATCAGCCCCAGCATTTT.